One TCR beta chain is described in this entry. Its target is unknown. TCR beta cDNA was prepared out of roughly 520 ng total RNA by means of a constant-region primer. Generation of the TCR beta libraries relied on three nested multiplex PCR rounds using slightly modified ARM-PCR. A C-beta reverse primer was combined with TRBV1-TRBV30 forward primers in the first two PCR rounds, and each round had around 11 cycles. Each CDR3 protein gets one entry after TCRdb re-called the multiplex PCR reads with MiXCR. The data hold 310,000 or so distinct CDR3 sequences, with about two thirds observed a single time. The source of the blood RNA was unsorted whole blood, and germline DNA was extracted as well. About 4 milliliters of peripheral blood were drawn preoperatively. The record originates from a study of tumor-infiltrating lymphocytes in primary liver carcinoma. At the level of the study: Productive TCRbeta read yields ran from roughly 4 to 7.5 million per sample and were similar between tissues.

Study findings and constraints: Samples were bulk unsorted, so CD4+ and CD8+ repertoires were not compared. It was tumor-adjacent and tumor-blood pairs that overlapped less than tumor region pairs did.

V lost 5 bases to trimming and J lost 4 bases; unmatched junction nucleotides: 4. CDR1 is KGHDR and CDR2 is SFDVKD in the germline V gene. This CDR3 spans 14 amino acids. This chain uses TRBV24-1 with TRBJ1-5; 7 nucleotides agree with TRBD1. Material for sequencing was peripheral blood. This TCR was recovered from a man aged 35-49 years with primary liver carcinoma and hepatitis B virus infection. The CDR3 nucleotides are TGTGCCACCAGTGTGGCAGGGGGGAATCAGCCCCAGCATTTT. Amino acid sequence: CATSVAGGNQPQHF.